The 14 T cell receptor beta chains listed next were all sequenced from one sample in a study of blood T cell repertoires in COVID-19. Profiled with immunoSEQ multiplex PCR; TCRdb holds only in-frame clones, not every one. The sample carries a few hundred thousand clones, around 89% recorded once. Sequencing was carried out using peripheral blood. These receptors came from a woman in her 30s with COVID-19, enrolled during active disease.

The V and J genes are TRBV4-3 and TRBJ2-2, with TRBD1 matching over 11 bases. CDR1 is LGHNA and CDR2 is YSLEER in the germline V gene. The CDR3 extends over 20 amino acids. J was trimmed by 3 bases and V by 0 bases; bases with no gene match: 12. This chain's CDR3 is CASSQDLLGTGGGDTGELFF. The DNA for the CDR3 is TGCGCCAGCAGCCAAGATCTCCTCGGGACAGGGGGTGGTGACACCGGGGAGCTGTTTTTT.

J is TRBJ1-2 and V is TRBV5-8, with D hard to call. Trimming removed 0 bases at V and 2 bases at J, with 8 bases between. CDR1 and CDR2 from the germline V gene are SGHTS and YDEGEE. This CDR3 comprises 14 residues. Here the CDR3 DNA reads TGTGCCAGCAGCTTGGACACGTCAAACTATGGCTACACCTTC. Translated, it gives CASSLDTSNYGYTF.

J is TRBJ1-1 and V is TRBV21-1. TRBV21-1 is a documented pseudogene. The CDR3 is made up of 17 amino acids. In DNA, the CDR3 is TGTGCCAGCAGCAAGGGTAGGTGGAGGGGTCGGGACACTGAAGCTTTCTTT. It codes for CASSKGRWRGRDTEAFF.

This clone was recorded once. The chain employs TRBV5-5 and TRBJ2-1; 7 bases map to TRBD2. V lost 4 bases to trimming and J lost 8 bases; unmatched junction nucleotides: 6. Germline CDR1 and CDR2: SGHKS and YYEKEE (reference sequence). There are 13 residues in the CDR3. In DNA, the CDR3 is TGTGCCAGCAGCAGTCCTGGGGGGGATGAGCAGTTCTTC. It specifies CASSSPGGDEQFF.

This clone was counted between two and nine times. The chain carries TRBV29-1 and TRBJ1-2; TRBD1 matches at 8 bases. The junction had 4 bases not matched to a gene; V was cut back by 5 bases and J by 2 bases. Germline loops: CDR1 SQVTM, CDR2 ANQGSEA. This CDR3 comprises 13 residues. The CDR3, as DNA: TGCAGCGTTAGGACAGGGAGCAACTATGGCTACACCTTC. This codes for CSVRTGSNYGYTF.

The V call is TRBV5-1, the J call TRBJ2-6; D might be TRBD2 (6 bases). CDR1 and CDR2 from the germline V gene are SGHRS and YFSETQ. The V gene lost 2 bases and the J gene lost 1 base, with 22 bases spanning the gap. There are 20 residues in the CDR3. The CDR3 reads CASSLSNKTVRESGANVLTF. As DNA, the CDR3 is TGCGCCAGCAGCTTATCAAATAAAACGGTCCGGGAGTCTGGGGCCAACGTCCTGACTTTC.

The V gene is TRBV28, the J gene TRBJ1-4; unclear D gene. CDR3 length: 13 amino acids. Germline CDR1 MDHEN, CDR2 SYDVKM. The V end was cut by 5 bases, the J end by 8 bases, with 12 bases between. The CDR3 nucleotides read TGTGCCAGCAGTGAGGTCGGACTAGAAAAACTGTTTTTT. It yields the protein CASSEVGLEKLFF.

The chain recombines TRBV20-1 with TRBJ1-2; D possibly corresponds to TRBD1 (6 bases). Per germline, CDR1 DFQATT and CDR2 SNEGSKA (reference sequence). The CDR3 extends over 15 amino acids. Trimming stripped 3 bases from V and 0 bases from J, with 14 bases between. CDR3 sequence: CSASGQLQANYGYTF. Written as DNA, the CDR3 is TGCAGTGCTAGTGGACAGTTACAAGCTAACTATGGCTACACCTTC.

V gene TRBV7-9 combines with J gene TRBJ2-1, with TRBD2 matching 11 bases. The trim removed 1 base at V and 7 bases at J, leaving 15 bases unmatched. The germline V gene encodes CDR1 SEHNR and CDR2 FQNEAQ (reference sequence). The CDR3 spans 19 residues. CDR3 protein: CASSLGYLGTSGHLNEQFF. Here the CDR3 DNA reads TGTGCCAGCAGCTTAGGGTACCTAGGGACTAGCGGCCACTTAAATGAGCAGTTCTTC.

The chain is built from TRBV6-2 or TRBV6-3 and TRBJ1-5, with D unclear. CDR1 is MNHEY and CDR2 is SVGEGT in the germline V gene. The CDR3 spans 15 residues. V was shortened by 2 bases and J by 4 bases, with 12 bases between the two germline ends. The CDR3 is CASSYGASGNQPQHF. CDR3 sequence (DNA): TGTGCCAGCAGTTACGGAGCATCCGGGAATCAGCCCCAGCATTTT.

The V call is TRBV6-5, the J call TRBJ1-3; TRBD1 aligns across 9 bases. After removal of 5 bases from V and 7 bases from J, the junction contained 6 bases not matched to a gene. Germline V gene sequence: CDR1 MNHEY, CDR2 SVGAGI. The CDR3 is 14 residues long. The CDR3 is CASSTRQGENTIYF. For the CDR3, the DNA is TGTGCCAGCAGTACAAGACAGGGGGAGAACACCATATATTTT.

The chain is built from TRBV6-5 and TRBJ1-2; 8 bases match TRBD1. Germline V gene lookup returns CDR1 MNHEY and CDR2 SVGAGI. Trimming removed 11 bases from V and 7 bases from J; junction bases left unmatched: 6. The CDR3 runs 11 residues. The CDR3 DNA reads TGTGCCTCTCAGGGGGCCGGTGGCTACACCTTC. It codes for CASQGAGGYTF.

CDR3 DNA: TGTGCCAGCAGCCAAATAGTCAGGGGCACTGAAGCTTTCTTT. Its translation: CASSQIVRGTEAFF. The chain joins TRBV14 to TRBJ1-1; D possibly corresponds to TRBD1 (6 bases). Per germline, CDR1 SGHDN and CDR2 FVKESK. This CDR3 contains 14 residues. V lost 2 bases and J 4 bases, leaving 11 bases between the germline ends. The variable domain in full, completed from reference TRBV14 and TRBJ1-1, reads EAGVTQFPSHSVIEKGQTVTLRCDPISGHDNLYWYRRVMGKEIKFLLHFVKESKQDESGMPNNRFLAERTGGTYSTLKVQPAELEDSGVYFCASSQIVRGTEAFFGQGTRLTVV.

This clone showed up just once. The V call is TRBV15, the J call TRBJ1-3; 7 nucleotides match TRBD1. The germline gives CDR1 LNHNV, CDR2 YYDKDF (reference sequence). J lost 0 bases, V lost 3 bases, and 8 bases had no gene match. The CDR3 is 17 residues long. The CDR3 sequence is CATSRDRSANSGNTIYF. The CDR3 DNA reads as TGTGCCACCAGCAGGGACAGGTCGGCCAACTCTGGAAACACCATATATTTT.